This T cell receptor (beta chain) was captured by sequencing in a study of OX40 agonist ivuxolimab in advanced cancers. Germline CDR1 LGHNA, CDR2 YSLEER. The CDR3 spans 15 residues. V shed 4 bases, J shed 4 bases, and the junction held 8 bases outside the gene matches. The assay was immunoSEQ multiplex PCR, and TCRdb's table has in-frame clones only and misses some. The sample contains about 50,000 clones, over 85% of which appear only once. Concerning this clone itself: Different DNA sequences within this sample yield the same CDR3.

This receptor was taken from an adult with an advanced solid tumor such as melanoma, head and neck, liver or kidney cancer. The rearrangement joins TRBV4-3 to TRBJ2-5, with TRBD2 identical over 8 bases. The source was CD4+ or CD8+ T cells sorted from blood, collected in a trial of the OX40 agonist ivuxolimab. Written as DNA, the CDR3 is TGCGCCAGCAGCCCTTTCGTTCTAGCGGGAGAGACCCAGTACTTC. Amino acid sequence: CASSPFVLAGETQYF.